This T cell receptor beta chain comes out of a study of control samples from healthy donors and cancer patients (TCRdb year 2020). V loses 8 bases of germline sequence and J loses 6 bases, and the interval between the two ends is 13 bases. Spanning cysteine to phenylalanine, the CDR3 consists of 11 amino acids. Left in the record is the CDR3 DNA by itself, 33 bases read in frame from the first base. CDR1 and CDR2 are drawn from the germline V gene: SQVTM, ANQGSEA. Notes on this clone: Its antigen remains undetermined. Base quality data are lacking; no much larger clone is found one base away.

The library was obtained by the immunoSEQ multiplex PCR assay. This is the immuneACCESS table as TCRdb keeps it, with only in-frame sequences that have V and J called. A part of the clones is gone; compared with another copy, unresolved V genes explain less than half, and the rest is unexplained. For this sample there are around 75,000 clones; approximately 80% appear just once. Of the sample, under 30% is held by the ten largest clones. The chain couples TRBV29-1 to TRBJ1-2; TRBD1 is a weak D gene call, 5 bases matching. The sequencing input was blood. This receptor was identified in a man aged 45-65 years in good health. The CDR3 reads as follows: CSSSGSDGYTF. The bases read TGCAGCTCATCAGGGTCTGATGGCTACACCTTC.